This is a list of T cell receptor beta chains from one sample in a study of cytomegalovirus exposure and HLA in healthy donors. Here immunoSEQ multiplex PCR was the method, and the copy in TCRdb shows in-frame clones only, minus some. The sample has approximately 150,000 clones, approximately 80% seen once; the top ten hold 9.7%. Material for sequencing was PBMCs. These receptors came from a man aged 18 to 29 in good health and CMV-seropositive. Each CDR3 is given with its conserved first and last residue. A D gene is named only where the DNA matches it firmly. The size of a clone is reported for some rows only, either as once, few or many, or as a class for expanded clones.

TRBJ1-1 | TRBV2 | . | TRBD1 | TGTGCCAGCAGTGGGGACAGGGCCCCTTCGAACACTGAAGCTTTCTTT | CASSGDRAPSNTEAFF
TRBJ2-6 | TRBV6-5 | few | . | TGTGCCAGCAGTTACTCAGCAGGCTCTGGGGCCAACGTCCTGACTTTC | CASSYSAGSGANVLTF
TRBJ1-2 | TRBV27 | . | TRBD1 | TGTGCCAGCAGACCGGACAGGGGGCCCCCCTATGGCTACACCTTC | CASRPDRGPPYGYTF
TRBJ2-2 | TRBV27 | few | TRBD2 | TGTGCCAGCAACCCTCTAGCGGCGAACACCGGGGAGCTGTTTTTT | CASNPLAANTGELFF
TRBJ2-3 | TRBV5-5 | . | TRBD1 | TGTGCCAGCAGCTTAGGGACAGTAGATACGCAGTATTTT | CASSLGTVDTQYF
TRBJ2-1 | TRBV29-1 | . | TRBD2 | TGCAGCGTTGATTCATGGGAGGGATCGAAGTCCTACAATGAGCAGTTCTTC | CSVDSWEGSKSYNEQFF
TRBJ1-6 | TRBV4-2 | . | . | TGTGCCAGCAGCCAAGATATCTCGCAGGCCAACTCACCCCTCCACTTT | CASSQDISQANSPLHF
TRBJ2-5 | TRBV11-2 | . | TRBD2 | TGTGCCAGCAGCTTAGGTCTAGCGGGAGTCCCGTCCCGTTACTTC | CASSLGLAGVPSRYF
TRBJ1-5 | TRBV15 | . | TRBD1 | TGTGCCACCAGCAGAAGTAGACAGGGAAATTCGCCCCAGCATTTT | CATSRSRQGNSPQHF
TRBJ1-2 | TRBV6-5 | few | TRBD1 | TGTGCCAGCAGTTCCGGGACAGGGCCCTATGGCTACACCTTC | CASSSGTGPYGYTF
TRBJ2-7 | TRBV6-1 | . | . | TGTGCCAGCATGGAGAGCCGTCGGTCTCACGAGCAGTACTTC | CASMESRRSHEQYF
TRBJ1-4 | TRBV29-1 | . | . | TGCAGCGTTGCAACAGGGCCTGCGGCTAATGAAAAACTGTTTTTT | CSVATGPAANEKLFF
TRBJ2-4 | TRBV7-9 | . | TRBD2 | TGTGCCAGCAGCTTAGGGACTAGCGGGGGGAGAAACATTCAGTACTTC | CASSLGTSGGRNIQYF
TRBJ2-2 | TRBV19 | . | TRBD2 | TGTGCCAGTAGTATAGTGTTCCCGCGGGAGTCCCCCGGGGAGCTGTTTTTT | CASSIVFPRESPGELFF
TRBJ2-7 | TRBV29-1 | . | TRBD2 | TGCACCGTCCAACTAGCGGGGGACTACGAGCAGTACTTC | CTVQLAGDYEQYF
TRBJ1-2 | TRBV9 | . | . | TGTGCCAGCAGCGGATCGCTCACAGGGTTATATGGCTACACCTTC | CASSGSLTGLYGYTF
TRBJ1-5 | TRBV29-1 | once | TRBD1 | TGCAGCGTTGGGCAGGGGGATCAGCCCCAGCATTTT | CSVGQGDQPQHF
TRBJ2-1 | TRBV13 | . | TRBD2 | TGTGCCAGCAGCCCGGGTTTGGGGAGGGCATCCTACAATGAGCAGTTCTTC | CASSPGLGRASYNEQFF
TRBJ2-7 | TRBV21-1 | . | . | TGTGCCAGCAGCAAAGAAGGGAGCGTAACAGACTACGAGCAGTACTTC | CASSKEGSVTDYEQYF
TRBJ1-1 | TRBV10-2 | . | . | TGCGCCAGCGTTAGAGCCGGGAGCACTGAAGCTTTCTTT | CASVRAGSTEAFF
TRBJ1-4 | TRBV2 | . | . | TGTGCCAGCAGCCTACTGGGGGGATTGGCAACTAATGAAAAACTGTTTTTT | CASSLLGGLATNEKLFF
TRBJ1-5 | TRBV7-8 | . | . | TGTGCCAGTCCACAGGGCGGATTCAATCAGCCCCAGCATTTT | CASPQGGFNQPQHF
TRBJ2-7 | TRBV27 | . | . | TGTGCCAGCAGTTTAGGCGGGCCCCCCTACGAGCAGTACTTC | CASSLGGPPYEQYF
TRBJ1-2 | TRBV5-6 | . | TRBD1 | TGTGCCAGCAGCCTCGACCGGGACAGTCTAACTCTCTATGGCTACACCTTC | CASSLDRDSLTLYGYTF
TRBJ2-1 | TRBV27 | . | . | TGTGCCAGCAGTTTAAGCTCTGTGTCTCGTTTCAATGAGCAGTTCTTC | CASSLSSVSRFNEQFF
TRBJ2-5 | TRBV6-1 | . | TRBD1 | TGTGCCAGCAGTGCAACAGGGGTACAAGAGACCCAGTACTTC | CASSATGVQETQYF
TRBJ2-1 | TRBV5-1 | . | TRBD2 | TGCGCCAGCAGCGCCCGGACTAGCAGTTCGGATGAGCAGTTCTTC | CASSARTSSSDEQFF
TRBJ1-3 | TRBV6-6 | . | . | TGTGCCAGCAGTGTGACAAGTGATGGAAACACCATATATTTT | CASSVTSDGNTIYF
TRBJ1-6 | TRBV6-5 | . | . | TGTGCCAGCAGTTACTCGGCAGAGAGGTATAATTCACCCCTCCACTTT | CASSYSAERYNSPLHF
TRBJ1-2 | TRBV11-2 | . | . | TGTGCCAGCAGCCCCTTAATTGTCGCCTCACAGGGCTACACCTTC | CASSPLIVASQGYTF
TRBJ1-4 | TRBV4-1 | few | . | TGCGCCAGCAGCCAAGCAGGGTACCCCAATGAAAAACTGTTTTTT | CASSQAGYPNEKLFF
TRBJ2-7 | TRBV9 | once | TRBD1 | TGTGCCAGCAGCGTGGGACAGGGGCCATCCTACGAGCAGTACTTC | CASSVGQGPSYEQYF
TRBJ1-1 | TRBV27 | . | . | TGTGCCAGCAGTTTATCGATTTCAGGAAGCACTGAAGCTTTCTTT | CASSLSISGSTEAFF
TRBJ1-3 | TRBV5-1 | . | TRBD1 | TGCGCCAGCAGCTTGGGGACAGGGGGATCCTTATCCTCTGGAAACACCATATATTTT | CASSLGTGGSLSSGNTIYF
TRBJ2-3 | TRBV5-4 | . | TRBD2 | TGTGCCAGCAGACCCATAGCGGGTAGCACAGATACGCAGTATTTT | CASRPIAGSTDTQYF
TRBJ1-2 | TRBV15 | . | . | TGTGCCACCAGCAGAGAGCTTAGATATGGCTACACCTTC | CATSRELRYGYTF
TRBJ1-1 | TRBV4-1 | . | . | TGCGCCAGCAGCCAAACGGGGGGAGGCATGAACACTGAAGCTTTCTTT | CASSQTGGGMNTEAFF
TRBJ1-5 | TRBV19 | . | . | TGTGCCAGTAGTATGGGTACTATTGGGAGCAATCAGCCCCAGCATTTT | CASSMGTIGSNQPQHF
TRBJ2-5 | TRBV10-3 | . | . | TGTGCCATCAGTGAGTACCTAGGACAGTCCCAAGAGACCCAGTACTTC | CAISEYLGQSQETQYF
TRBJ1-6 | TRBV27 | once | . | TGTGCCAGCAGTCCCGCCTCGAGGGGGTTGATGTCACCCCTCCACTTT | CASSPASRGLMSPLHF
TRBJ2-5 | TRBV19 | few | TRBD2 | TGTGCCAGTAGTATATTCGGACTAGCGGGGCAAGAGACCCAGTACTTC | CASSIFGLAGQETQYF
TRBJ2-2 | TRBV5-1 | . | TRBD1 | TGCGCCAGCAGCCCGGACAGGGTGGGGACCGGGGAGCTGTTTTTT | CASSPDRVGTGELFF
TRBJ2-7 | TRBV27 | . | . | TGTGCCAGCAGTTTAGGCAGAACCTCCTACGAGCAGTACTTC | CASSLGRTSYEQYF
TRBJ1-5 | TRBV6-1 | . | TRBD1 | TGTGCCAGCAGTTCGGGGACAGGGGAGGGTCAGCCCCAGCATTTT | CASSSGTGEGQPQHF
TRBJ2-5 | TRBV9 | once | TRBD1 | TGTGCCAGCAGCGGACAGGGACAAGAGACCCAGTACTTC | CASSGQGQETQYF
TRBJ1-1 | TRBV5-4 | few | . | TGTGCCAGCAGCTTGGTAGATTACCGGAACACTGAAGCTTTCTTT | CASSLVDYRNTEAFF
TRBJ2-2 | TRBV5-4 | few | TRBD1 | TGTGCCAGCAGCTCCGGGACAGGGGTCGGGGAGCTGTTTTTT | CASSSGTGVGELFF
TRBJ2-5 | TRBV30 | . | TRBD1 | TGTGCCTGGAGCCCACAGGGGGCAGGGACCCAGTACTTC | CAWSPQGAGTQYF
TRBJ2-2 | TRBV12-5 | few | . | TGTGCTAGTGGTTTAGGACAGAACACCGGGGAGCTGTTTTTT | CASGLGQNTGELFF
TRBJ2-5 | TRBV20-1 | . | . | TGCAGTGCGGGGGGACAAGAGACCCAGTACTTC | CSAGGQETQYF
TRBJ2-1 | TRBV5-1 | few | TRBD1 | TGCGCCAGCAGCTCCGGGACAGGGGGTCGTATGGATGAGCAGTTCTTC | CASSSGTGGRMDEQFF
TRBJ1-5 | TRBV2 | . | . | TGTGCCAGCAGTGACAGTCCTTATAGCAATCAGCCCCAGCATTTT | CASSDSPYSNQPQHF
TRBJ1-1 | TRBV29-1 | . | . | TGCAGCGGGTCGGGGATCGAAGCTTTCTTT | CSGSGIEAFF
TRBJ1-3 | TRBV5-4 | . | . | TGTGCCAGCAGCTTGGAGCCTGACATCCCCTCTGGAAACACCATATATTTT | CASSLEPDIPSGNTIYF
TRBJ2-5 | TRBV9 | . | . | TGTGCCAGCAGCGTAGGTTCTATAGGGGAAGAGACCCAGTACTTC | CASSVGSIGEETQYF
TRBJ1-5 | TRBV7-9 | . | . | TGTGCCAGCAGCCCGGAATTCGGGGGGAATCAGCCCCAGCATTTT | CASSPEFGGNQPQHF
TRBJ2-3 | TRBV11-2 | . | . | TGTGCCAGCAGCTTAGCCGGCACAGATACGCAGTATTTT | CASSLAGTDTQYF
TRBJ2-7 | TRBV9 | . | TRBD2 | TGTGCCAGCAGCGGGGGGACTAAGCAGTACTTC | CASSGGTKQYF
TRBJ2-2 | TRBV9 | . | TRBD1 | TGTGCCAGCAGCACCGGACAGGCCTGGACCGGGGAGCTGTTTTTT | CASSTGQAWTGELFF